This T cell receptor beta chain was found in a study of blood T cell repertoires in COVID-19. Study-level background: The study drew acute and convalescent COVID-19 samples from the United States, Italy and Spain.

The germline V gene encodes CDR1 LNHDA and CDR2 SQIVND (reference sequence). With 6 bases clipped from V and 1 base from J, the junction kept 5 bases outside the gene matches. This CDR3 has 14 residues. As processed by the authors: Reference gene primer amplification in the assay estimated nucleated cell counts. Produced via immunoSEQ multiplex PCR; TCRdb's table is partial and in-frame only. V, J and clone size reflect that table, while D and trimming were determined from the DNA. The data contain about 120,000 clones, more than 70% of them seen just once; the ten biggest clones take up 7.9%. The genes are TRBV19 and TRBJ2-5; 7 nucleotides agree with TRBD1. The specimen was peripheral blood. The clonotype originates from a human donor in a cohort sampled during active COVID-19. The CDR3 reads CASSPTGVQETQYF. The CDR3 nucleotides are TGTGCCAGTAGCCCCACAGGGGTCCAAGAGACCCAGTACTTC.